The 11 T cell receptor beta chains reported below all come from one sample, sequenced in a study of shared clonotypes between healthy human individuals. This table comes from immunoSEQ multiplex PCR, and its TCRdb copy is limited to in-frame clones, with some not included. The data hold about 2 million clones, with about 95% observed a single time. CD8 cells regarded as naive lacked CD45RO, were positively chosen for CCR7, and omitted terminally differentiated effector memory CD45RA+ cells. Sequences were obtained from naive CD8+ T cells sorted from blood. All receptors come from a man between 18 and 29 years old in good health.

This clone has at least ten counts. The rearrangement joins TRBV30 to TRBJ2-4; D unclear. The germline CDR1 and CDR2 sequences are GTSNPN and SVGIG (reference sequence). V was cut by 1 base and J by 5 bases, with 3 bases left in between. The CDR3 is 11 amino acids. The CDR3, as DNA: TGTGCCTGGAGTGCGGAAAACATTCAGTACTTC. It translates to CAWSAENIQYF.

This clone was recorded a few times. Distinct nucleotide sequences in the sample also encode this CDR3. The CDR3 spells CASSVANEQFF. CDR3 bases: TGTGCCAGCAGCGTAGCCAATGAGCAGTTCTTC. The genes are TRBV9 and TRBJ2-1, with D hard to call. Looked up from germline, CDR1 is SGDLS and CDR2 is YYNGEE. The V gene lost 0 bases and the J gene lost 6 bases, with 1 base spanning the gap. The length of the CDR3 is 11 residues.

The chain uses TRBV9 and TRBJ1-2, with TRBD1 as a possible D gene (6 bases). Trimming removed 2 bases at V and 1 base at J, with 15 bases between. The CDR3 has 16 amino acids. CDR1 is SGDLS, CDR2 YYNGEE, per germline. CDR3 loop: CASSVLDSDLNYGYTF. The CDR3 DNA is TGTGCCAGCAGCGTTTTGGACAGCGACCTTAACTATGGCTACACCTTC.

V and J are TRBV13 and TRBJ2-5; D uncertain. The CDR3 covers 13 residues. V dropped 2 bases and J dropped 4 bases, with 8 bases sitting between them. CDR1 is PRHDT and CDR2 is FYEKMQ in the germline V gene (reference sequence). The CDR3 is CASSLTPPETQYF. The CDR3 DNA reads TGTGCCAGCAGCTTAACCCCTCCAGAGACCCAGTACTTC.

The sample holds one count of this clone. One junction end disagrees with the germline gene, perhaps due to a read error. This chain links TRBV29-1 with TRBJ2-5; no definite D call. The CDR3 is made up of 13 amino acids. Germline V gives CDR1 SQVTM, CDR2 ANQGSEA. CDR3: CSVVPPAREAQYF. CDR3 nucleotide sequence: TGCAGCGTTGTACCCCCAGCAAGAGAGGCCCAGTACTTC.

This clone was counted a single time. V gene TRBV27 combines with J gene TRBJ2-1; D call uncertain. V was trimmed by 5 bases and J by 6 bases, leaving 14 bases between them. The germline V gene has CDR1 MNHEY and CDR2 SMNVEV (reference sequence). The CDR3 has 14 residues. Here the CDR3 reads CASSPRTAINEQFF. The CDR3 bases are TGTGCCAGCAGTCCCCGGACGGCGATCAATGAGCAGTTCTTC.

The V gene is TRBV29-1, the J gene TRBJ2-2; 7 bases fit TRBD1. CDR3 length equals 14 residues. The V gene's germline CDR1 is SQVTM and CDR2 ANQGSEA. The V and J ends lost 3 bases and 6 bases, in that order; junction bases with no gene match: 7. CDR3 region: CSVELGRGSGELFF. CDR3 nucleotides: TGCAGCGTTGAGTTAGGCAGGGGGTCCGGGGAGCTGTTTTTT.

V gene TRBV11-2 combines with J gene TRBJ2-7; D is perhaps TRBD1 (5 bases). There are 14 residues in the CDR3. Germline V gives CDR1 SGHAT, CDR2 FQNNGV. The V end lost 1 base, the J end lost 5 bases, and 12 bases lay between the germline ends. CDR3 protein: CASSLGGPLHEQYF. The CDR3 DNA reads TGTGCCAGCAGCTTAGGGGGCCCCCTTCACGAGCAGTACTTC. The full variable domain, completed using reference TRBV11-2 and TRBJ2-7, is EAGVAQSPRYKIIEKRQSVAFWCNPISGHATLYWYQQILGQGPKLLIQFQNNGVVDDSQLPKDRFSAERLKGVDSTLKIQPAKLEDSAVYLCASSLGGPLHEQYFGPGTRLTVT.

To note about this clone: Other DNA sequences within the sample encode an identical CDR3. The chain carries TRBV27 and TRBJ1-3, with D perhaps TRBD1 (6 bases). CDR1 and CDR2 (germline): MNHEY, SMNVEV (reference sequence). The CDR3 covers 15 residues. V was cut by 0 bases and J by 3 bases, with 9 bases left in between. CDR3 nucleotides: TGTGCCAGCAGTTTATCGGGGGGCAGTGGAAACACCATATATTTT. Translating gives CASSLSGGSGNTIYF.

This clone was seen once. For the CDR3, the DNA is TGCGCCAGCAGCCTGGAGGGGGGGCTCACCGGGGAGCTGTTTTTT. Its translation: CASSLEGGLTGELFF. V and J are TRBV4-1 and TRBJ2-2, with a possible D match to TRBD2 (7 bases). With 4 bases removed from V and 4 bases from J, the gap between germline ends came to 13 bases. Germline lookup yields CDR1 MGHRA and CDR2 YSYEKL. This CDR3 contains 15 residues.

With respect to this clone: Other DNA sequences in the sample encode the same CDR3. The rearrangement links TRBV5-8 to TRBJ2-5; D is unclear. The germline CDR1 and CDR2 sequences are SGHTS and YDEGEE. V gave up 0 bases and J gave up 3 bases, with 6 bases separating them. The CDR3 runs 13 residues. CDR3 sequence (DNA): TGTGCCAGCAGCTTGGACGGAGAAGAGACCCAGTACTTC. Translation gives CASSLDGEETQYF.